The 10 T cell receptor beta chains in this list originate from one sample, sequenced in a study of cytomegalovirus exposure and HLA in healthy donors. 13 Jbeta primers and 60 Vbeta primers were used for the PCR. Clones were read by immunoSEQ multiplex PCR, and TCRdb kept only the in-frame ones, dropping some. The repertoire holds about 170,000 clones, around 86% seen once, with over 2% in the top ten. Input material: PBMCs. The receptors come from a male donor in good health and CMV-seronegative.

This chain joins TRBV10-1 and TRBJ1-1; D gene ambiguous. Germline CDR1 is WNHNN and CDR2 is SYGVQD (reference sequence). V was shortened by 0 bases and J by 0 bases, with 8 bases between the two germline ends. This CDR3 comprises 15 residues. DNA for the CDR3: TGCGCCAGCAGTGAGTCCCCGTCGGTGAACACTGAAGCTTTCTTT. Translation gives CASSESPSVNTEAFF.

The chain has TRBV7-6 and TRBJ1-6; 7 bases match TRBD1. This CDR3 has 16 amino acids. Germline V lookup: CDR1 SGHVS, CDR2 FNYEAQ. The V gene end was trimmed by 5 bases and the J gene end by 5 bases; junction bases not matched to a gene: 9. The CDR3 DNA sequence: TGTGCCAGCAGCGCGAGGCCGGGACAGAATAATTCACCCCTCCACTTT. It yields the protein CASSARPGQNNSPLHF. Combining the CDR3 with reference TRBV7-6 and TRBJ1-6 gives the whole variable domain GAGVSQSPRYKVTKRGQDVALRCDPISGHVSLYWYRQALGQGPEFLTYFNYEAQQDKSGLPNDRFSAERPEGSISTLTIQRTEQRDSAMYRCASSARPGQNNSPLHFGNGTRLTVT.

V gene TRBV5-6 combines with J gene TRBJ2-7; TRBD1 is a possible D gene (6 bases). V was pared by 4 bases and J by 3 bases, with 14 bases between. The CDR3 covers 14 residues. Germline assignment: CDR1 SGHDT and CDR2 YYEEEE. In nucleotides, the CDR3 is TGTGCCAGCAGCCCCGGGACACTAAACTACGAGCAGTACTTC. This translates into CASSPGTLNYEQYF.

The chain combines TRBV4-3 with TRBJ1-1, with 10 bases that match TRBD1. Germline V gives CDR1 LGHNA, CDR2 YSLEER. The CDR3 sequence is 16 residues long. V gave up 2 bases and J gave up 0 bases; unmatched junction bases: 3. The DNA of the CDR3 is TGCGCCAGCAGCCAACGGACAGGGGGTATGAACACTGAAGCTTTCTTT. It codes for CASSQRTGGMNTEAFF.

This rearrangement joins TRBV4-3 to TRBJ1-4, with 7 positions matching TRBD1. The CDR3 loop spans 17 amino acids. With V trimmed by 4 bases and J by 8 bases, 16 bases remained unmatched. Germline lookup yields CDR1 LGHNA and CDR2 YSLEER. CDR3 coding DNA: TGCGCCAGCAGCCTAACTGTCTTGAGAACAGGGGCGGAAAAACTGTTTTTT. The encoded protein is CASSLTVLRTGAEKLFF.

This clone was found once. The chain has TRBV11-2 and TRBJ2-1; TRBD2 might be the D (7 bases). The CDR3 length is 14 residues. Looked up from germline, CDR1 is SGHAT and CDR2 is FQNNGV. Deletions cut 4 bases from V and 9 bases from J, with 16 bases between. The CDR3 loop is CASSSTGRGLEQFF. Written as DNA, the CDR3 is TGTGCCAGCAGCTCAACGGGGCGGGGGCTTGAGCAGTTCTTC.

This sequence joins TRBV6-5 and TRBJ1-2; D might be TRBD1 (5 bases). With 2 bases removed from V and 8 bases from J, the gap between germline ends came to 12 bases. The CDR3 is made up of 13 amino acids. Germline V gene data show CDR1 as MNHEY and CDR2 as SVGAGI. CDR3 sequence reads: CASSYGGVWGYTF. CDR3 sequence (DNA): TGTGCCAGCAGTTACGGAGGGGTCTGGGGCTACACCTTC.

V is TRBV6-5 and J is TRBJ1-6; weak D call: TRBD1 (6 bases). Per the germline V gene, CDR1 is MNHEY and CDR2 is SVGAGI. There are 15 residues in the CDR3. V lost 5 bases and J 7 bases, leaving 15 bases between the germline ends. In nucleotides, the CDR3 is TGTGCCAGCAGTATCCAGGGGATGGGCAATTCACCCCTCCACTTT. Translating it yields CASSIQGMGNSPLHF.

The J gene is TRBJ2-5, the V gene TRBV15; D not resolved. Germline V gene lookup returns CDR1 LNHNV and CDR2 YYDKDF (reference sequence). The CDR3 sequence is 14 residues long. Trimming removed 0 bases at V and 2 bases at J, with 7 bases between. CDR3 amino acids: CATSREFGQETQYF. The CDR3 DNA follows: TGTGCCACCAGCAGAGAGTTCGGTCAAGAGACCCAGTACTTC.

V gene TRBV5-1 combines with J gene TRBJ1-2; D uncertain. Trimming took off 4 bases at V and 8 bases at J, with 12 bases between the two ends. Germline V gene sequence: CDR1 SGHRS, CDR2 YFSETQ. The CDR3 sequence is 12 residues long. The CDR3 reads CASSPERGGYTF. The CDR3 DNA reads TGCGCCAGCAGCCCCGAGCGGGGAGGCTACACCTTC.